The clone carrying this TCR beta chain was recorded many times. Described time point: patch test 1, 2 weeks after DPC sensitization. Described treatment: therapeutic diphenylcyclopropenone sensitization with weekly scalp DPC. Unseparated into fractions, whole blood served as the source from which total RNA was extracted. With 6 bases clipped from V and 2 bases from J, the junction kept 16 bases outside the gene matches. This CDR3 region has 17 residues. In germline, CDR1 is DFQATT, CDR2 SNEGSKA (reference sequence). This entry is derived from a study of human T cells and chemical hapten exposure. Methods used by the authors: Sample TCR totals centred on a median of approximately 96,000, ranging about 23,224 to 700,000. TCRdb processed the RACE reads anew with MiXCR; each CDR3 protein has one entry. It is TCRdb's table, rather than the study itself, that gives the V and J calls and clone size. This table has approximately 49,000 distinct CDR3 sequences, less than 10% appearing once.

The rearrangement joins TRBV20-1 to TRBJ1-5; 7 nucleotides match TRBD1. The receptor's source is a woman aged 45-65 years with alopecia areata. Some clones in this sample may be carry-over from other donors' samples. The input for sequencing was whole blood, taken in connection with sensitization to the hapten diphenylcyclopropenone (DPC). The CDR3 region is CSAREAGTGQGNQPQHF. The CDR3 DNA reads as TGCAGTGCCAGGGAGGCAGGAACCGGACAGGGCAATCAGCCCCAGCATTTT.